The sequence of this T cell receptor beta chain was determined in a study of blood T cells in healthy people across ages. The CDR3 extends over 15 amino acids. Losses at the gene ends were 6 bases for V and 3 bases for J; bases not matched to a gene: 7. It was with a sample-barcoded 5' primer and a J-beta primer mix that a second PCR of roughly 7 to 12 cycles was run. One entry per CDR3 protein results from TCRdb running MiXCR on the 5' RACE reads. This sample has more than 700,000 distinct CDR3 sequences; roughly 46% occur once, and the top ten carry around 18%. In its sample, this clonotype was seen a few times.

The sequence came from a man aged 80 or over in good health. Sequencing was performed on blood. This rearrangement joins TRBV12-3 or TRBV12-4 to TRBJ1-5; the match to TRBD1 covers 8 bases. The CDR3 protein is CASRRQGWDNQPQHF. For the CDR3, the DNA is TGTGCCAGCAGGCGACAGGGGTGGGACAATCAGCCCCAGCATTTT.